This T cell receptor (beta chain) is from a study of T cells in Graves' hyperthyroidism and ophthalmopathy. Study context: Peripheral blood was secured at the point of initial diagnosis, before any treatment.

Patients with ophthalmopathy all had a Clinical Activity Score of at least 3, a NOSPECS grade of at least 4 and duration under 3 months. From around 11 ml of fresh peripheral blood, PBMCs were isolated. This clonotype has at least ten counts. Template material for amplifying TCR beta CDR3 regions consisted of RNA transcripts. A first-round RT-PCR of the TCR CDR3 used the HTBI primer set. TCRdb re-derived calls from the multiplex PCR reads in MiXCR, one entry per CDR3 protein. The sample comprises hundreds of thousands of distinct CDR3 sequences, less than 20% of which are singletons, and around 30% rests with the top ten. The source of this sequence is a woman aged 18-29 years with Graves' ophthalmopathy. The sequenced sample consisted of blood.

DNA for the CDR3: TGTGCCAGCAGCTCAACTAGCGCCAGAGGTCGGTCCTACAATGAGCAGTTCTTC. As protein: CASSSTSARGRSYNEQFF. V and J are TRBV13 and TRBJ2-1; 7 bases match TRBD2. CDR1 is PRHDT, CDR2 FYEKMQ, per germline (reference sequence). The CDR3 runs 18 residues. Trimming removed 4 bases from V and 1 base from J; junction bases left unmatched: 13.